Listed below are T cell receptor beta chains from one sample, sequenced in a study of blood T cell repertoires in COVID-19. Clones were read by immunoSEQ multiplex PCR, and TCRdb kept only the in-frame ones, dropping some. Of roughly 400,000 clones listed, around 92% were seen once; the top ten hold less than 2%. Sequences were obtained from PBMCs or T cells enriched from blood (not recorded which). All receptors derive from a woman in her 30s who had recovered from COVID-19. Each CDR3 is given with its conserved first and last residue. D genes are given only for firm matches. Not every row has a clone size; where given, it reads once, few, many or a size class.

clone_size: -
d_call: TRBD2
v_call: TRBV6-5
j_call: TRBJ2-3
cdr3_aa: CASSYGGVSTDTQYF
cdr3_nt: TGTGCCAGCAGTTACGGGGGGGTGAGCACAGATACGCAGTATTTT

clone_size: -
d_call: TRBD1
v_call: TRBV5-6
j_call: TRBJ1-1
cdr3_aa: CASKTRGYGTEAFF
cdr3_nt: TGTGCCAGCAAAACCAGGGGGTATGGCACTGAAGCTTTCTTT

clone_size: once
d_call: TRBD2
v_call: TRBV3-1/TRBV3-2
j_call: TRBJ2-1
cdr3_aa: CASSQTWGGSYNEQFF
cdr3_nt: TGTGCCAGCAGCCAAACGTGGGGGGGATCCTACAATGAGCAGTTCTTC

clone_size: -
d_call: -
v_call: TRBV27
j_call: TRBJ1-6
cdr3_aa: CASSFLTGGNSPLHF
cdr3_nt: TGTGCCAGCAGTTTCCTGACAGGAGGCAATTCACCCCTCCACTTT

clone_size: -
d_call: TRBD1
v_call: TRBV4-2
j_call: TRBJ1-4
cdr3_aa: CASSPGTGEVGTNEKLFF
cdr3_nt: TGTGCCAGCAGCCCAGGGACAGGGGAGGTGGGAACTAATGAAAAACTGTTTTTT

clone_size: -
d_call: -
v_call: TRBV5-5
j_call: TRBJ1-5
cdr3_aa: CASSLDGGGSNQPQHF
cdr3_nt: TGTGCCAGCAGCTTGGATGGGGGCGGTAGCAATCAGCCCCAGCATTTT

clone_size: -
d_call: -
v_call: TRBV27
j_call: TRBJ2-7
cdr3_aa: CASSFGQYYEQYF
cdr3_nt: TGTGCCAGCAGTTTCGGACAGTACTACGAGCAGTACTTC

clone_size: -
d_call: TRBD1
v_call: TRBV7-8
j_call: TRBJ1-5
cdr3_aa: CASSLARGYRNSNQPQHF
cdr3_nt: TGTGCCAGCAGCCTTGCCAGGGGGTACAGAAACAGCAATCAGCCCCAGCATTTT

clone_size: -
d_call: TRBD1
v_call: TRBV24-1
j_call: TRBJ1-2
cdr3_aa: CATSDWDRDYGYTF
cdr3_nt: TGTGCCACCAGTGATTGGGACAGGGATTATGGCTACACCTTC

clone_size: -
d_call: -
v_call: TRBV27
j_call: TRBJ1-5
cdr3_aa: CASSLSFVEYQPQHF
cdr3_nt: TGTGCCAGCAGTTTATCTTTCGTAGAATATCAGCCCCAGCATTTT

clone_size: -
d_call: -
v_call: TRBV11-3
j_call: TRBJ2-1
cdr3_aa: CASSSRGSNEQFF
cdr3_nt: TGTGCCAGCAGCTCTAGGGGGTCCAATGAGCAGTTCTTC

clone_size: -
d_call: -
v_call: TRBV24-1
j_call: TRBJ2-3
cdr3_aa: CATSVEEGDTQYF
cdr3_nt: TGTGCCACCAGTGTGGAGGAAGGAGATACGCAGTATTTT